Below are 30 T cell receptor beta chains sequenced from a single sample in a study of T cell changes during pregnancy in multiple sclerosis. Repertoires were generated with immunoSEQ multiplex PCR, while TCRdb's copy carries only in-frame clones and drops some. In the table there are about 59,000 clones, roughly 94% of which are singletons. The specimen comprised CD8+ T cells from peripheral blood mononuclear cells, sampled after pregnancy. Receptors originate from a female donor with multiple sclerosis, enrolled in a pregnancy study.

The chain couples TRBV30 to TRBJ2-7; D possibly corresponds to TRBD1 (5 bases). The CDR3 loop spans 14 amino acids. Deletions cut 1 base from V and 5 bases from J, with 15 bases between. The germline gives CDR1 GTSNPN, CDR2 SVGIG (reference sequence). As DNA, the CDR3 is TGTGCCTGGAGTGAGGCAGGGTATAACCACGAGCAGTACTTC. Protein sequence: CAWSEAGYNHEQYF.

V usage is TRBV7-9 and J usage is TRBJ2-7; the D is unclear. The CDR3 covers 14 residues. Germline assignment: CDR1 SEHNR and CDR2 FQNEAQ (reference sequence). Between the trimmed V and J ends, which lost 5 bases and 0 bases, there was a span of 11 bases. The CDR3 sequence: CASSPQGGSYEQYF. In nucleotides, the CDR3 is TGTGCCAGCAGCCCCCAAGGCGGCTCCTACGAGCAGTACTTC. The full variable domain, in which reference TRBV7-9 and TRBJ2-7 provide the parts outside the CDR3, is DTGVSQNPRHKITKRGQNVTFRCDPISEHNRLYWYRQTLGQGPEFLTYFQNEAQLEKSRLLSDRFSAERPKGSFSTLEIQRTEQGDSAMYLCASSPQGGSYEQYFGPGTRLTVT.

The chain employs TRBV2 and TRBJ1-5; tentative D call: TRBD1 (5 bases). The CDR3 length is 13 residues. The V gene's germline CDR1 is SNHLY and CDR2 FYNNEI. V was clipped by 7 bases and J by 0 bases, with 7 bases between them. The CDR3 nucleotides read TGTGCCAGCAAAGACAGTAGCAATCAGCCCCAGCATTTT. It encodes CASKDSSNQPQHF. Full variable domain (rest looked up from reference TRBV2 and TRBJ1-5): EPEVTQTPSHQVTQMGQEVILRCVPISNHLYFYWYRQILGQKVEFLVSFYNNEISEKSEIFDDQFSVERPDGSNFTLKIRSTKLEDSAMYFCASKDSSNQPQHFGDGTRLSIL.

The V and J genes are TRBV19 and TRBJ2-2; tentative D call: TRBD1 (6 bases). CDR1 is LNHDA, CDR2 SQIVND, per germline (reference sequence). V was shortened by 2 bases and J by 6 bases, with 10 bases between the two germline ends. The CDR3 is 14 amino acids. DNA of the CDR3: TGTGCCAGTAGTATATGGGGGCGGGCCGGGGAGCTGTTTTTT. Its translation: CASSIWGRAGELFF.

The chain uses TRBV4-3 and TRBJ2-3, with 10 bases identical to TRBD2. In germline, CDR1 is LGHNA, CDR2 YSLEER. This CDR3 contains 17 residues. The V segment lost 5 bases and the J segment 0 bases; nucleotides outside the gene matches: 8. The CDR3 sequence: CASSSSTSGLSTDTQYF. Written as DNA, the CDR3 is TGCGCCAGCAGCTCCTCGACTAGCGGGCTAAGCACAGATACGCAGTATTTT.

This rearrangement joins TRBV27 to TRBJ2-1; TRBD2 is a possible D gene (6 bases). This CDR3 has 15 residues. V lost 2 bases, J lost 6 bases, and 14 bases lay in between. The germline V gene encodes CDR1 MNHEY and CDR2 SMNVEV (reference sequence). CDR3 sequence reads: CASSLGGYLGNEQFF. CDR3 coding DNA: TGTGCCAGCAGTTTAGGGGGGTATTTAGGCAATGAGCAGTTCTTC.

The chain is built from TRBV5-1 and TRBJ2-5, with D hard to call. CDR3 length equals 13 residues. Germline V gene lookup returns CDR1 SGHRS and CDR2 YFSETQ. V was cut by 5 bases and J by 5 bases, with 13 bases left in between. The CDR3 DNA reads as TGCGCCAGCAGTTCAGGCGTGGGCGAGACCCAGTACTTC. Amino acid sequence: CASSSGVGETQYF.

This chain links TRBV4-2 with TRBJ1-2, with D maybe TRBD1 (6 bases). The ends were cut back, 4 bases at V and 7 bases at J, with 25 bases in the middle. CDR3 size: 17 residues. Germline V gives CDR1 LGHNA, CDR2 YNFKEQ. The CDR3 region is CASSPARGDGPPTGYTF. CDR3 in DNA: TGTGCCAGCAGCCCTGCCAGGGGAGATGGGCCTCCGACTGGCTACACCTTC.

The gene calls are TRBV9 and TRBJ1-1, with D unresolved. Trimming removed 0 bases at V and 4 bases at J, with 10 bases between. Looked up from germline, CDR1 is SGDLS and CDR2 is YYNGEE. The CDR3 covers 14 residues. The CDR3 reads CASSVGRRITEAFF. As DNA, the CDR3 is TGTGCCAGCAGCGTAGGGCGCAGGATCACTGAAGCTTTCTTT.

The CDR3 loop reads CASSLPGQYNEQFF. CDR3 coding DNA: TGTGCCAGCAGCTTACCGGGACAGTACAATGAGCAGTTCTTC. V usage is TRBV11-2 and J usage is TRBJ2-1, with TRBD1 matching 7 bases. V lost 2 bases, J lost 4 bases, and 2 bases stayed unmatched. Germline V gene lookup returns CDR1 SGHAT and CDR2 FQNNGV. The CDR3 has 14 amino acids.

The chain has TRBV7-3 and TRBJ2-1, with TRBD2 identical over 7 bases. The ends lost 1 base at V and 10 bases at J; junction bases unmatched: 4. CDR1 and CDR2 from the germline V gene are SGHTA and FQGTGA. The CDR3 loop spans 13 amino acids. The CDR3 bases are TGTGCCAGCAGCTTAAAGGTTAGCGGGGAGCAGTTCTTC. Translation: CASSLKVSGEQFF.

CDR3 region: CASSLNSGFYEQYF. The CDR3 coding sequence is TGTGCCAGCAGTTTAAATTCAGGGTTCTACGAGCAGTACTTC. The chain has TRBV27 and TRBJ2-7; D is perhaps TRBD1 (5 bases). Trimming took 2 bases from V and 3 from J, leaving 11 bases between them. The CDR3 spans 14 residues. Germline loops: CDR1 MNHEY, CDR2 SMNVEV (reference sequence).

The chain carries TRBV6-5 and TRBJ2-7; 9 bases agree with TRBD1. The germline gives CDR1 MNHEY, CDR2 SVGAGI. V was pared by 4 bases and J by 7 bases, with 5 bases of the junction left unmatched. The CDR3 totals 13 residues. The CDR3 reads CASSLTGGNEQYF. The CDR3 nucleotides are TGTGCCAGCAGTTTGACAGGGGGAAATGAGCAGTACTTC.

The chain joins TRBV9 to TRBJ2-7; D may be TRBD2 (7 bases). CDR1 SGDLS and CDR2 YYNGEE come from the germline V gene. This CDR3 has 15 amino acids. V was cut by 3 bases and J by 4 bases, with 17 bases left in between. The CDR3 DNA is TGTGCCAGCAGCGCTTCCCCAGGGAGGGGGTACGAGCAGTACTTC. This encodes CASSASPGRGYEQYF.

In its sample, this clone was seen a few times. The CDR3 reads CASSGGRVTSGSISYNEQFF. In DNA, the CDR3 is TGTGCCAGCAGCGGAGGGAGGGTGACTAGCGGGAGTATTTCCTACAATGAGCAGTTCTTC. The gene calls are TRBV7-6 and TRBJ2-1, with 12 nucleotides matching TRBD2. The germline CDR1 and CDR2 sequences are SGHVS and FNYEAQ. The junction had 15 bases not matched to a gene; V was cut back by 5 bases and J by 1 base. CDR3 size: 20 residues. Drawing the rest from reference TRBV7-6 and TRBJ2-1, the complete variable domain is GAGVSQSPRYKVTKRGQDVALRCDPISGHVSLYWYRQALGQGPEFLTYFNYEAQQDKSGLPNDRFSAERPEGSISTLTIQRTEQRDSAMYRCASSGGRVTSGSISYNEQFFGPGTRLTVL.

The gene calls are TRBV5-1 and TRBJ2-1, with TRBD1 matching over 8 bases. The CDR3 totals 16 residues. V trimming: 0 bases; J trimming: 4 bases; junction bases outside the gene matches: 6. The germline gives CDR1 SGHRS, CDR2 YFSETQ. As DNA, the CDR3 is TGCGCCAGCAGCTTGGCCAGGGGGCGCCTGTACAATGAGCAGTTCTTC. This codes for CASSLARGRLYNEQFF.

The gene calls are TRBV4-1 and TRBJ1-1, with TRBD1 matching 9 bases. Germline CDR1 and CDR2: MGHRA and YSYEKL. This CDR3 is built from 17 residues. J was trimmed by 1 base and V by 0 bases; bases with no gene match: 6. CDR3 coding DNA: TGCGCCAGCAGCCAAGATGGATCGGGACAGGGGAACACTGAAGCTTTCTTT. This encodes CASSQDGSGQGNTEAFF.

The chain combines TRBV7-9 with TRBJ2-7; 11 nucleotides align to TRBD1. J gave up 0 bases and V 6 bases, and 10 bases lay outside the gene matches. CDR3 length: 17 residues. The germline V gene has CDR1 SEHNR and CDR2 FQNEAQ (reference sequence). The CDR3 protein is CASSSRVGTGGSYEQYF. For the CDR3, the DNA is TGTGCCAGCAGTTCCCGCGTCGGGACAGGGGGCTCCTACGAGCAGTACTTC.

CDR3 amino acids: CASTPTTSGANYEQYF. CDR3 nucleotide sequence: TGTGCCAGCACCCCAACCACTAGCGGGGCAAACTACGAGCAGTACTTC. J is TRBJ2-7 and V is TRBV27; 10 bases agree with TRBD2. The junction had 12 bases not matched to a gene; V was cut back by 7 bases and J by 3 bases. Germline lookup yields CDR1 MNHEY and CDR2 SMNVEV (reference sequence). The CDR3 extends over 16 amino acids.

V usage is TRBV5-6 and J usage is TRBJ2-5, with 10 bases aligning to TRBD2. Germline values: CDR1 SGHDT, CDR2 YYEEEE. V lost 1 base and J lost 5; bases outside the gene matches: 5. The CDR3 loop spans 15 amino acids. CDR3 sequence: CASSLWTSGGETQYF. CDR3 DNA sequence: TGTGCCAGCAGCTTGTGGACTAGCGGAGGCGAGACCCAGTACTTC.

V gene TRBV5-1 combines with J gene TRBJ1-5; D is possibly TRBD1 (5 bases). CDR3 length: 14 residues. Germline V gene data show CDR1 as SGHRS and CDR2 as YFSETQ. Trimming removed 0 bases at V and 5 bases at J, with 9 bases between. CDR3 loop: CASSLGWGDQPQHF. Here the CDR3 DNA reads TGCGCCAGCAGCTTGGGTTGGGGGGATCAGCCCCAGCATTTT.

This chain uses TRBV2 with TRBJ1-1; TRBD1 is a possible D gene (5 bases). This CDR3 has 11 residues. Trimming left V 6 bases short and J 8 bases short, with 10 bases between. Per the germline V gene, CDR1 is SNHLY and CDR2 is FYNNEI. The CDR3, as DNA: TGTGCCAGCAGCCCAGGGATAGAAGCTTTCTTT. It codes for CASSPGIEAFF.

This chain joins TRBV9 and TRBJ2-1; possibly TRBD2 for D (6 bases). V was cut by 0 bases and J by 9 bases, with 22 bases left in between. CDR1 is SGDLS, CDR2 YYNGEE, per germline. This CDR3 comprises 17 residues. The CDR3 nucleotides are TGTGCCAGCAGCGTAGATTACGCGGGAAAAGGAGGAGGTGAGCAGTTCTTC. Translated: CASSVDYAGKGGGEQFF.

The chain employs TRBV27 and TRBJ2-3; D is ambiguous. The ends were cut back, 7 bases at V and 4 bases at J, with 18 bases in the middle. The CDR3 loop spans 15 amino acids. Germline-derived CDR1 and CDR2 are MNHEY and SMNVEV (reference sequence). CDR3 amino acids: CASTTSPPGADTQYF. The DNA for the CDR3 is TGTGCCAGCACTACGTCACCCCCAGGTGCAGATACGCAGTATTTT.

This clone was detected only once. J is TRBJ2-1 and V is TRBV7-6; 11 bases match TRBD2. The V and J ends lost 7 bases and 8 bases, in that order; junction bases with no gene match: 4. The CDR3 length is 13 residues. The germline V gene has CDR1 SGHVS and CDR2 FNYEAQ. As DNA, the CDR3 is TGTGCCAGCACCCTAGCGGGAGGTGATGAGCAGTTCTTC. Its translation: CASTLAGGDEQFF.

The V and J genes are TRBV30 and TRBJ2-7, with a possible D match to TRBD2 (6 bases). Germline V CDR1 and CDR2: GTSNPN, SVGIG (reference sequence). Trimming pared 5 bases from V and 6 bases from J, leaving 20 bases between. CDR3 length: 14 amino acids. The CDR3 bases are TGTGCCTGGGACGCAGGGACTCTCGGGGGCGAGCAGTACTTC. It codes for CAWDAGTLGGEQYF.

This clone is medium-sized (0.01 to 0.1%) by share. The chain employs TRBV27 and TRBJ1-1; no reliable D call. The CDR3 is 12 residues long. CDR1 and CDR2 from the germline V gene are MNHEY and SMNVEV (reference sequence). Trimming pared 10 bases from V and 11 bases from J, leaving 20 bases between. This CDR3 reads CAITPGSDSAFF. CDR3 sequence (DNA): TGTGCCATCACCCCGGGGTCCGATTCGGCTTTCTTT.

The chain carries TRBV10-2 and TRBJ2-1; no definite D call. Deletions cut 0 bases from V and 6 bases from J, with 9 bases between. CDR3 length: 14 residues. The germline CDR1 and CDR2 sequences are WSHSY and SAAADI. This CDR3 is CASSESTGLNEQFF. CDR3 coding DNA: TGCGCCAGCAGTGAGTCGACGGGTCTCAATGAGCAGTTCTTC.

The gene calls are TRBV4-2 and TRBJ2-1; 14 bases fit TRBD2. The CDR3 consists of 17 residues. Per germline, CDR1 LGHNA and CDR2 YNFKEQ. The J segment lost 5 bases and the V segment lost 0 bases, leaving 3 bases of the junction unmatched. The CDR3 here is CASSQDWGLAGDNEQFF. CDR3 in DNA: TGTGCCAGCAGCCAAGATTGGGGACTAGCGGGAGACAATGAGCAGTTCTTC.

This clone was seen only once. This chain links TRBV7-9 with TRBJ2-7; D is ambiguous. Looked up from germline, CDR1 is SEHNR and CDR2 is FQNEAQ (reference sequence). Trimming stripped 2 bases from V and 4 bases from J, with 3 bases between. The CDR3 length is 11 residues. This CDR3 reads CASSLTYEQYF. In nucleotides, the CDR3 is TGTGCCAGCAGCTTAACTTACGAGCAGTACTTC.